The source of this T cell receptor (beta chain) is a study of human T cells and chemical hapten exposure. Study in general: Sensitization applied 2% DPC to about 2 cm by about 2 cm of upper inner arm skin. The study traced per-sample TCR yield variation mainly to small differences in pooled library volumes.

The time point denotes: patch test 1, 2 weeks after DPC sensitization. Treatment given: therapeutic diphenylcyclopropenone sensitization with weekly scalp DPC. CDR3 length equals 14 residues. The V gene's germline CDR1 is SGHTA and CDR2 FQGNSA. V dropped 3 bases and J dropped 2 bases, with 9 bases sitting between them. This clonotype was seen ten or more times. TCRdb recomputed calls from the RACE reads with MiXCR, one row per CDR3 protein. The sample has about 120,000 distinct CDR3 sequences, 12% seen once; the top ten hold 1.2% to 1.5%. The receptor was derived from a woman aged 50 to 60 with alopecia areata. Some clones in this sample may be carry-over from other donors' samples. The J gene is TRBJ2-3, the V gene TRBV7-2; D is unresolved. Material: whole blood, obtained in connection with sensitization to the hapten diphenylcyclopropenone (DPC). This CDR3 is CASSFTKDTDTQYF. The DNA of the CDR3 is TGTGCCAGCAGCTTTACCAAGGACACAGATACGCAGTATTTT.